The entry below describes one TCR beta chain. Its antigen is unidentified. This record comes from a study of CD8 T cells in Susac syndrome. Germline-derived CDR1 and CDR2 are ENHRY and SYGVKD. The CDR3 length is 13 residues. V was trimmed by 2 bases and J by 6 bases, leaving 7 bases between them. Sequencing of TCR beta was carried out in blood CD8+ and CD4+ T cells. Negative magnetic isolation gave CD8+ and CD4+ cells; FACS enriched CD8+ TEMRA. Study results and limitations: The study recognized that the number of individuals in its TCR sequencing and HLA analysis was relatively small.

Random hexamers were used to reverse transcribe an amount of roughly 0.45 to 1 ug RNA. TCR beta CDR3 was amplified by immunoSEQ multiplex PCR. This amplification extended across 54 Vbeta and 13 Jbeta segments. TCRdb re-analysed the immunoSEQ multiplex PCR reads in MiXCR, keeping a single row per CDR3 protein. The table lists approximately 110,000 distinct CDR3 sequences, approximately 96% of them singletons. The sequence was obtained from a human donor in good health. The rearrangement links TRBV10-3 to TRBJ1-4, with a tentative D call TRBD1 (5 bases). The sequenced sample was CD4+ T cells from PBMCs. CDR3 sequence: CAISEGADEKLFF. DNA of the CDR3: TGTGCCATCAGTGAGGGGGCAGATGAAAAACTGTTTTTT.